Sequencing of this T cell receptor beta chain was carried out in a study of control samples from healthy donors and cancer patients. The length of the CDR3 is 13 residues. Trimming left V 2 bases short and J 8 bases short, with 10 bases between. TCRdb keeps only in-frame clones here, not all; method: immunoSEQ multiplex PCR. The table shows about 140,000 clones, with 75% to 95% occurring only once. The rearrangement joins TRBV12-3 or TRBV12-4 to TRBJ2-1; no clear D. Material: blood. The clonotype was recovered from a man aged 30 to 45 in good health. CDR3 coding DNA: TGTGCCAGCAGTTTATGGGGTGGCGATGAGCAGTTCTTC. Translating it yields CASSLWGGDEQFF.